What follows are 9 T cell receptor beta chains derived from one specimen sequenced in a study of blood T cell repertoires in COVID-19. Data came from immunoSEQ multiplex PCR; TCRdb stores just in-frame clones and leaves some out. The sample includes about 300,000 clones, 80% to 90% seen only once; the top ten take roughly 1.1%. Sequencing was carried out using peripheral blood. These receptors came from a woman between 45 and 60 years old with acute or convalescent COVID-19.

The chain recombines TRBV9 with TRBJ1-1; the D is unclear. The ends were cut back, 2 bases at V and 8 bases at J, with 16 bases in the middle. This CDR3 spans 14 amino acids. From germline, CDR1 is SGDLS and CDR2 YYNGEE. Written as DNA, the CDR3 is TGTGCCAGCAGCGTTGTGGGCAGCCTCTCGGAAGCTTTCTTT. Translating gives CASSVVGSLSEAFF.

This sequence joins TRBV30 and TRBJ2-5, with D perhaps TRBD2 (6 bases). The CDR3 consists of 14 residues. Germline CDR1 is GTSNPN and CDR2 is SVGIG (reference sequence). Trimming pared 0 bases from V and 1 base from J, leaving 9 bases between. CDR3 bases: TGTGCCTGGAGTGTGGGGACTCGCCAAGAGACCCAGTACTTC. Protein: CAWSVGTRQETQYF.

This chain uses TRBV5-4 with TRBJ2-5; 9 nucleotides agree with TRBD1. The germline V gene has CDR1 SGHNT and CDR2 YYREEE (reference sequence). The CDR3 length is 13 residues. With V trimmed by 3 bases and J by 5 bases, 2 bases remained unmatched. CDR3 region: CASSSGQGETQYF. In DNA form, the CDR3 reads TGTGCCAGCAGCTCTGGACAGGGGGAGACCCAGTACTTC. Supplemented by reference TRBV5-4 and TRBJ2-5, the full variable domain reads ETGVTQSPTHLIKTRGQQVTLRCSSQSGHNTVSWYQQALGQGPQFIFQYYREEENGRGNFPPRFSGLQFPNYSSELNVNALELDDSALYLCASSSGQGETQYFGPGTRLLVL.

This chain links TRBV4-2 with TRBJ1-2; TRBD1 aligns across 7 bases. Per germline, CDR1 LGHNA and CDR2 YNFKEQ. This CDR3 has 17 residues. The trim removed 4 bases at V and 3 bases at J, leaving 14 bases unmatched. CDR3 region: CASSPQFGGGKDYGYTF. The CDR3 DNA reads TGTGCCAGCAGCCCCCAGTTTGGAGGGGGCAAAGACTATGGCTACACCTTC.

The V call is TRBV19, the J call TRBJ2-3, with a weak D call TRBD2 (6 bases). Germline V gene lookup returns CDR1 LNHDA and CDR2 SQIVND (reference sequence). CDR3 length equals 15 residues. Trimming took off 5 bases at V and 2 bases at J, with 14 bases between the two ends. In DNA form, the CDR3 reads TGTGCCAGTAGTTTTTTTAGCGGAGCCACAGATACGCAGTATTTT. Its protein is CASSFFSGATDTQYF.

The DNA of the CDR3 is TGTGCCAGCAGCCCAGACAGGAGAAATGAAAAACTGTTTTTT. Protein product: CASSPDRRNEKLFF. The rearrangement links TRBV7-2 to TRBJ1-4; D possibly corresponds to TRBD1 (6 bases). The CDR3 runs to 14 residues. Between the trimmed V and J ends, which lost 5 bases and 5 bases, there was a span of 12 bases. The germline V gene encodes CDR1 SGHTA and CDR2 FQGNSA.

This sequence joins TRBV6-6 and TRBJ2-1; maybe TRBD2 (6 bases). The CDR3 is made up of 14 amino acids. The germline CDR1 and CDR2 sequences are MNHNY and SVGAGI (reference sequence). V was clipped by 2 bases and J by 5 bases, with 10 bases between them. CDR3 DNA: TGTGCCAGCAGTTACCTCTCGGGGGACAATGAGCAGTTCTTC. Translating gives CASSYLSGDNEQFF.

The chain links TRBV5-8 to TRBJ1-1; D is perhaps TRBD1 (6 bases). V was clipped by 0 bases and J by 3 bases, with 12 bases between them. Germline CDR1 is SGHTS and CDR2 is YDEGEE. This CDR3 comprises 15 residues. Here the CDR3 reads CASSLVGGRDTEAFF. CDR3 bases: TGTGCCAGCAGCTTGGTCGGGGGGCGAGACACTGAAGCTTTCTTT.

The V call is TRBV6-4, the J call TRBJ2-1; D gene unclear. This CDR3 region has 16 residues. CDR1 is MRHNA and CDR2 is SNTAGT in the germline V gene. The V end lost 4 bases, the J end lost 4 bases, and 17 bases lay between the germline ends. The CDR3 DNA sequence: TGTGCCAGCAGTGCCTGGTGCAGGTTTTTTTACAATGAGCAGTTCTTC. Amino acid sequence: CASSAWCRFFYNEQFF.